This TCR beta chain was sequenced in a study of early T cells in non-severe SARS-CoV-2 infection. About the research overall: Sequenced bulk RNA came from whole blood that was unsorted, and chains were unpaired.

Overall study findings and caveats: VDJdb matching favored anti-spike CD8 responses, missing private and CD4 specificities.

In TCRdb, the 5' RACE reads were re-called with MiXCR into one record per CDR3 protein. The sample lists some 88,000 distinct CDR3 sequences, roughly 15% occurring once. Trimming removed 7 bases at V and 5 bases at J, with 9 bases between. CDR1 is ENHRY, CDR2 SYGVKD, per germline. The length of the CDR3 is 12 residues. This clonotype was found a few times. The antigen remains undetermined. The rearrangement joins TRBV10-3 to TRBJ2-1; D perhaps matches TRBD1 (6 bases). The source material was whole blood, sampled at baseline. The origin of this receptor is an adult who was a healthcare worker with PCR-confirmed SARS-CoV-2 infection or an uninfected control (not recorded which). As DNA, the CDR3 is TGTGCCATCAAAGGGGGAAACAATGAGCAGTTCTTC. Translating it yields CAIKGGNNEQFF.